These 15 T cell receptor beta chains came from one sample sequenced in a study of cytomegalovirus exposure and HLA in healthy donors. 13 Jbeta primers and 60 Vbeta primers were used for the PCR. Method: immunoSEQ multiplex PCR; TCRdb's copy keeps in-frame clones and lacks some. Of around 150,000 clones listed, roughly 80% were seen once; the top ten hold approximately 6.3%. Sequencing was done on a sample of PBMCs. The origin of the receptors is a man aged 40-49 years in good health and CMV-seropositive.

CDR3 region: CASSLESGGGQPQHF. The CDR3 bases are TGTGCCAGCAGCTTAGAGTCAGGGGGCGGTCAGCCCCAGCATTTT. The chain joins TRBV7-9 to TRBJ1-5; 8 bases fit TRBD1. The CDR3 length is 15 residues. Trimming removed 1 base from V and 6 bases from J; junction bases left unmatched: 5. Per the germline V gene, CDR1 is SEHNR and CDR2 is FQNEAQ (reference sequence).

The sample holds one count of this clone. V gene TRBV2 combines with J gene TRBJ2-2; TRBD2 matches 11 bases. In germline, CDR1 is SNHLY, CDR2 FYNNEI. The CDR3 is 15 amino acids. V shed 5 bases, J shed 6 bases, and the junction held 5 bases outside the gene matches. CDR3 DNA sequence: TGTGCCAGCAGTCCCTCACTAGCGGGAGCCGGGGAGCTGTTTTTT. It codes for CASSPSLAGAGELFF.

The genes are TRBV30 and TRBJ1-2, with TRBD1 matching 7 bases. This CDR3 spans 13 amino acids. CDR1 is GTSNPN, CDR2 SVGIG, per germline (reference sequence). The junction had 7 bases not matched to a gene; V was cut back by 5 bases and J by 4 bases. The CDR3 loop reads CAWGRQGIYGYTF. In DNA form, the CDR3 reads TGTGCCTGGGGTCGACAGGGTATCTATGGCTACACCTTC.

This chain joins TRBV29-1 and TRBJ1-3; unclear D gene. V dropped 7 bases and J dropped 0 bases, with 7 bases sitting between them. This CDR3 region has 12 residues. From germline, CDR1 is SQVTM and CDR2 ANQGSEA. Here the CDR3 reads CSAASSGNTIYF. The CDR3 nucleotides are TGCAGCGCCGCCAGCTCTGGAAACACCATATATTTT.

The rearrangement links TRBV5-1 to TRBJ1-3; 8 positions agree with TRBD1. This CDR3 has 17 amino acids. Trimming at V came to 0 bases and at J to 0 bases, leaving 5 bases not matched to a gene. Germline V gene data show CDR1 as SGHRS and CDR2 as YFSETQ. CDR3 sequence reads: CASSLGGTGNSGNTIYF. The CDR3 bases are TGCGCCAGCAGCTTGGGGGGGACAGGAAACTCTGGAAACACCATATATTTT.

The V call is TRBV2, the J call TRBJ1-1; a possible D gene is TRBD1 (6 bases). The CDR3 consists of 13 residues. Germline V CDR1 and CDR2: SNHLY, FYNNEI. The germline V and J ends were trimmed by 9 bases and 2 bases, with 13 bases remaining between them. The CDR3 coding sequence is TGTGCCAGTACCCGGGACACTAACACTGAAGCTTTCTTT. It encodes CASTRDTNTEAFF.

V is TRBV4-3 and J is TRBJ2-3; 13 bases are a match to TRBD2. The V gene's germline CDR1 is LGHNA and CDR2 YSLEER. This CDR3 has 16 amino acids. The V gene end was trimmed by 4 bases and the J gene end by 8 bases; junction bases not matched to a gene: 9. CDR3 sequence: CASSRRLAGGGRTQYF. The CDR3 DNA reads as TGCGCCAGCAGCCGCCGACTAGCGGGAGGAGGTCGTACGCAGTATTTT.

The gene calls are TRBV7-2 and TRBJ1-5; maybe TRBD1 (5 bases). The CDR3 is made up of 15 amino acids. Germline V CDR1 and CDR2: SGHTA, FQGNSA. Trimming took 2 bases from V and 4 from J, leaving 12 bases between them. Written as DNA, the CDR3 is TGTGCCAGCAGCTTATGGACAAGGACGAATCAGCCCCAGCATTTT. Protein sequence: CASSLWTRTNQPQHF. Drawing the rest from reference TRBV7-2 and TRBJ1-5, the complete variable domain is GAGVSQSPSNKVTEKGKDVELRCDPISGHTALYWYRQSLGQGLEFLIYFQGNSAPDKSGLPSDRFSAERTGGSVSTLTIQRTQQEDSAVYLCASSLWTRTNQPQHFGDGTRLSIL.

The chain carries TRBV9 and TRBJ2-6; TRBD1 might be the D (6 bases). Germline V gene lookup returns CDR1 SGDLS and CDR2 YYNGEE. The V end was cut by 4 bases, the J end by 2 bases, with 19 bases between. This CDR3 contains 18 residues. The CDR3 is CASSPRGRGNPGANVLTF. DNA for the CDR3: TGTGCCAGCAGCCCCCGGGGCAGGGGAAATCCTGGGGCCAACGTCCTGACTTTC.

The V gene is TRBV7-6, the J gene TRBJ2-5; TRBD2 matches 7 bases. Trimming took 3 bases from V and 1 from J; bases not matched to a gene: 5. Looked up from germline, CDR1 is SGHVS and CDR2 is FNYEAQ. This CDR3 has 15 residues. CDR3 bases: TGTGCCAGCAGCTTTGCGGGAGAGGGCCAAGAGACCCAGTACTTC. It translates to CASSFAGEGQETQYF.

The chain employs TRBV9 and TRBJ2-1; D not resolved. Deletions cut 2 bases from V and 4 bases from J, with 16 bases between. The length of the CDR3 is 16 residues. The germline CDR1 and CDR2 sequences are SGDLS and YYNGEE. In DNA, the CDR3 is TGTGCCAGCAGCGTCTACGGGTCTCTTTTATACAATGAGCAGTTCTTC. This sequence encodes CASSVYGSLLYNEQFF.

The CDR3 spells CASSQATGTGAYNEQFF. CDR3 in DNA: TGCGCCAGCAGCCAGGCCACCGGGACAGGGGCCTACAATGAGCAGTTCTTC. The rearrangement uses TRBV4-1 and TRBJ2-1, with 10 bases aligning to TRBD1. CDR1 is MGHRA and CDR2 is YSYEKL in the germline V gene. The CDR3 has 17 residues. Trimming removed 3 bases from V and 2 bases from J; junction bases left unmatched: 7.

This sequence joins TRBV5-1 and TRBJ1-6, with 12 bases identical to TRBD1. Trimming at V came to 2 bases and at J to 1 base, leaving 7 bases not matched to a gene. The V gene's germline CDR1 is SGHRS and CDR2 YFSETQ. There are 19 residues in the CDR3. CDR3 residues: CASSLKRGQGASYNSPLHF. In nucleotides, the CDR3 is TGCGCCAGCAGCTTAAAAAGGGGACAGGGGGCTTCCTATAATTCACCCCTCCACTTT.

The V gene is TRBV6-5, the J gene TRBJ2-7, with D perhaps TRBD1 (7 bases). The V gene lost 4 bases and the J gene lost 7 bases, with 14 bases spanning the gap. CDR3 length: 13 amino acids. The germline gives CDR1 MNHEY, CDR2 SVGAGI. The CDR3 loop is CASSLFRGVEQYF. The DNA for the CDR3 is TGTGCCAGCAGTTTATTCAGGGGGGTTGAGCAGTACTTC.

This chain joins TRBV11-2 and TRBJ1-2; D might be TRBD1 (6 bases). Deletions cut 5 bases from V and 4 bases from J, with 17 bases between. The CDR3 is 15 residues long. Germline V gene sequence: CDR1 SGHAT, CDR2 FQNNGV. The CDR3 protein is CASSQSQGTSYGYTF. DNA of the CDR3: TGTGCCAGCAGCCAAAGTCAGGGGACGAGCTATGGCTACACCTTC.